Sequencing of this T cell receptor beta chain was carried out in a study of a mutant IDH1 vaccine in newly diagnosed glioma. At the level of the study: Treated patients were roughly 62% male, about 38% female, mean age around 40 years. The earlier regimen, radiotherapy, temozolomide, or both, was most often both. Overall study results and limits: Vaccine-induced responses were seen in about 93% of patients, spanning several MHC alleles.

For this clone: What it binds is unknown.

Indicated time point: baseline, week 1 (first vaccination visit). Noted treatment: pre-vaccination baseline after standard-of-care therapy. The donors had new WHO grade 3 or 4 astrocytomas; these were IDH1-mutant and ATRX-lost. Libraries were prepared by immunoSEQ multiplex PCR; TCRdb keeps only in-frame clonotypes and omits some of them. Of approximately 70,000 clones detected, 70% to 80% appear once; the ten largest clones hold approximately 8.2%. Trimming removed 4 bases from V and 12 bases from J; junction bases left unmatched: 13. Germline V CDR1 and CDR2: SEHNR, FQNEAQ (reference sequence). CDR3 length: 15 residues.

This TCR derives from a man in his fifties or sixties with glioma. The sample consisted of PBMCs, taken from a glioma patient treated with radiotherapy, temozolomide or both. V and J are TRBV7-9 and TRBJ2-1; 9 nucleotides line up with TRBD2. CDR3 region: CASSSPTAGGSGQFF. The CDR3 DNA reads TGTGCCAGCAGCTCCCCCACAGCGGGGGGTTCTGGGCAGTTCTTC. The variable domain in full, with the rest retrieved from reference TRBV7-9 and TRBJ2-1, is DTGVSQNPRHKITKRGQNVTFRCDPISEHNRLYWYRQTLGQGPEFLTYFQNEAQLEKSRLLSDRFSAERPKGSFSTLEIQRTEQGDSAMYLCASSSPTAGGSGQFFGPGTRLTVL.